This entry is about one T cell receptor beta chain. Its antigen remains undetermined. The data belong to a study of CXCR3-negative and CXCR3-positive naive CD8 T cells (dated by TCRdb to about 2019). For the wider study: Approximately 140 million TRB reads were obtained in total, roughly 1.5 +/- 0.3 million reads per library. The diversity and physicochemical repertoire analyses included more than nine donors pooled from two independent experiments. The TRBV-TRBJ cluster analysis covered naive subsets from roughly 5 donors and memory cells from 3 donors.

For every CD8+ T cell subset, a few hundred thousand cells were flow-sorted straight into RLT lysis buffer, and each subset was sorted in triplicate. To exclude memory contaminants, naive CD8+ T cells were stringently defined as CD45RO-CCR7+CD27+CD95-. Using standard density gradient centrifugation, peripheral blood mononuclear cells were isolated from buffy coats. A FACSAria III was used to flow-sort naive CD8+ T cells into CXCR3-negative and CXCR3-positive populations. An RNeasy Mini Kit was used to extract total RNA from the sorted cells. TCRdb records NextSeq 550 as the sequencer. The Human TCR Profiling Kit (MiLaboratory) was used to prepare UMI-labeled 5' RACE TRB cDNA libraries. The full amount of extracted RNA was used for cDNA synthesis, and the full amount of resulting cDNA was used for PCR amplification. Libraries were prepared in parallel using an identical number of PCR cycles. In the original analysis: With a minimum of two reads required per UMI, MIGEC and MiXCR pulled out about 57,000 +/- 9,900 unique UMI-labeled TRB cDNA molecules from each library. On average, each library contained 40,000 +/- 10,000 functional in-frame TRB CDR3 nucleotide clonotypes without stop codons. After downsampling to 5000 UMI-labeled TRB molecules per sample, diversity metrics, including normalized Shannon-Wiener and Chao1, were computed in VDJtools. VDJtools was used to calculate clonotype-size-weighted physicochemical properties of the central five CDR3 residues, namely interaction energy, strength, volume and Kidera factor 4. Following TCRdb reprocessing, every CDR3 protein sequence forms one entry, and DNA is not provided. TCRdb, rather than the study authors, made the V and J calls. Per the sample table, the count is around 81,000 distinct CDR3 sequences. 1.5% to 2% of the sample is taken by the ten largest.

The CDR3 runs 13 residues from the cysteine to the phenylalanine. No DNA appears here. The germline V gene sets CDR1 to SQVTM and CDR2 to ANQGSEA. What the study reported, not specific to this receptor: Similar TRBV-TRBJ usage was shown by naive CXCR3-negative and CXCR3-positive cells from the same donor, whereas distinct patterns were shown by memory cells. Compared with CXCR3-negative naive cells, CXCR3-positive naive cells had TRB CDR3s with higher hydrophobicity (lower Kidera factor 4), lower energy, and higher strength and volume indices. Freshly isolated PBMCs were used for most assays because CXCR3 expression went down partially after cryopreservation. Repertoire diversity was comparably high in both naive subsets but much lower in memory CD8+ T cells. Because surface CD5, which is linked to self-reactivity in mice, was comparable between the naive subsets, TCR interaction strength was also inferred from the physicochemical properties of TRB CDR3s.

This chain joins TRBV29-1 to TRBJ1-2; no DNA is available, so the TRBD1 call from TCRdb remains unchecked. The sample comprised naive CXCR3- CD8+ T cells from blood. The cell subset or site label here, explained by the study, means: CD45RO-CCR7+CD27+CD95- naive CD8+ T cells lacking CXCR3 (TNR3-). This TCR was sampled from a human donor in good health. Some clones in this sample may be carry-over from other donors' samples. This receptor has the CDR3 CSALDRVNYGYTF.